This T cell receptor (beta chain) was found in a study of blood T cell repertoires in COVID-19. The repertoire was sequenced with immunoSEQ multiplex PCR; TCRdb's copy has only in-frame clones and lacks some. This sample has more than 150,000 clones, with roughly nine tenths found just once. Input material: peripheral blood. This TCR was sampled from a woman in her thirties or forties with acute or convalescent COVID-19.

CDR3 nucleotide sequence: TGTGCCAGCAGTCCTCCGGGGTCCGAGCAGTACTTC. This gives the protein CASSPPGSEQYF. This sequence joins TRBV28 and TRBJ2-7, with D possibly TRBD2 on 5 matching bases. Germline CDR1 MDHEN, CDR2 SYDVKM. The CDR3 covers 12 residues. Trimming removed 5 bases from V and 6 bases from J, with 11 bases in between.